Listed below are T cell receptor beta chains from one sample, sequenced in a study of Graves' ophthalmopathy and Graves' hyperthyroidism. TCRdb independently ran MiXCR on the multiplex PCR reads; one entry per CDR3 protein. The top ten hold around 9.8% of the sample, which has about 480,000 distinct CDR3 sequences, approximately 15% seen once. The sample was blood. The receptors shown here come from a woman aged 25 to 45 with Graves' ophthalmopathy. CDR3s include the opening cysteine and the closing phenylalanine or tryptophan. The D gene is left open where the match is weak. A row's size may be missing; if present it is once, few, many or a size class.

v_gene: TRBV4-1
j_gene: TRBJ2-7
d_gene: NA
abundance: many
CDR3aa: CASSQRRLDSYEQYF
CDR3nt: TGCGCCAGCAGCCAACGCCGGCTAGATTCCTACGAGCAGTACTTC

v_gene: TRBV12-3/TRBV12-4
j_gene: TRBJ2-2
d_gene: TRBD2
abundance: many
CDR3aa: CASSRLAGLNTGELFF
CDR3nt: TGTGCCAGCAGCAGACTAGCGGGCCTAAACACCGGGGAGCTGTTTTTT

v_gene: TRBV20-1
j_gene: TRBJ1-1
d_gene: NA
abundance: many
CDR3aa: CSARDSIQNTEAFF
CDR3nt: TGCAGTGCTAGGGACAGCATACAGAACACTGAAGCTTTCTTT

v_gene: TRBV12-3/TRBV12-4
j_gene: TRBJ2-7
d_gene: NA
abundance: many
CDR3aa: CASSFEGLYEQYF
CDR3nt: TGTGCCAGCAGTTTTGAAGGGCTCTACGAGCAGTACTTC

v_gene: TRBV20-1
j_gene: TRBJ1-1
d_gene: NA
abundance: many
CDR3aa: CSANRDMNTEAFF
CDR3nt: TGCAGTGCAAACAGGGACATGAACACTGAAGCTTTCTTT

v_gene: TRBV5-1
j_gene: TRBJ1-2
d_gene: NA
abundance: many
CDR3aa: CASSSLDPRHGYTF
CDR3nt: TGCGCCAGCAGCTCCCTGGACCCTCGGCATGGCTACACCTTC

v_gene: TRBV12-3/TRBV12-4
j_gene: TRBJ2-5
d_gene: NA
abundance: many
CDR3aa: CASSLAVQETQYF
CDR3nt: TGTGCCAGCAGTTTAGCCGTCCAAGAGACCCAGTACTTC

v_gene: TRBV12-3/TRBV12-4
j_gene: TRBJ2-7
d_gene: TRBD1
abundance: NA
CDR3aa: CASRPQGVRVNDQYF
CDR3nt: TGTGCCAGCAGGCCCCAGGGGGTCAGGGTCAACGATCAGTACTTC

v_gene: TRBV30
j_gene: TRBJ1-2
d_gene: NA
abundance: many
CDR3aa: CAWRLAVYGYTF
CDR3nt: TGTGCCTGGAGGTTGGCGGTCTATGGCTACACCTTC

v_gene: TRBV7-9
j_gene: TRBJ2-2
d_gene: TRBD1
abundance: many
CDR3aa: CASSEGTGETGELFF
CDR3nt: TGTGCCAGCAGCGAAGGGACAGGGGAAACCGGGGAGCTGTTTTTT